This T cell receptor (beta chain) was sequenced during a study of long-term antiretroviral therapy in people with HIV. Regarding the study as a whole: Post-ART diversity increased but stayed below transplant donor controls.

By proportion, this clone is medium-sized. The antigen is undetermined. Version v3.0 of the immunoSEQ assay was performed at survey level. TCRdb's table, derived via immunoSEQ multiplex PCR, lists solely in-frame clones and lacks some. The profile shows roughly 33,000 clones, over 60% of them singletons. The clonotype comes from a woman aged 45-60 years with HIV. The input for sequencing was unsorted PBMCs, taken 2 years after starting antiretroviral therapy.

This CDR3 reads CASSRTGAGYTGELFF. CDR3 nucleotides: TGTGCCAGCAGCCGGACAGGGGCCGGGTACACCGGGGAGCTGTTTTTT. The chain is built from TRBV7-9 and TRBJ2-2; 9 nucleotides match TRBD1. V shed 5 bases and J 3 bases; nucleotides not matched to a gene: 7. Germline V gene lookup returns CDR1 SEHNR and CDR2 FQNEAQ (reference sequence). This CDR3 is 16 amino acids long.